This TCR beta chain was identified during a study of T cell responses to AZD1222 COVID-19 vaccine. Study outcomes and limitations: There were mostly white British donors and more females than males, and clonal diversity was possibly underestimated. Among AZD1222 vaccinees, only six or seven were seropositive at baseline.

This clone was seen once. The antigen remains unidentified. V was trimmed by 4 bases and J by 0 bases, leaving 17 bases between them. The CDR3 runs 17 residues. Germline values: CDR1 SGHDT, CDR2 YYEEEE. Assay used: immunoSEQ multiplex PCR; TCRdb lists only in-frame clones, some missing. The profile covers about 150,000 clones, with 87% appearing a single time and roughly a tenth taken by the ten largest. The rearrangement joins TRBV5-6 to TRBJ2-4; a weak D match, TRBD2 (5 bases). Sequenced here: peripheral blood, sampled 28 days after the second AZD1222 dose. The source of this sequence is an adult who received the AZD1222 COVID-19 vaccine. The CDR3 reads CASSPIPGNLAKNIQYF. Here the CDR3 DNA reads TGTGCCAGCAGCCCCATCCCGGGGAATTTAGCCAAAAACATTCAGTACTTC.